This TCR beta chain was obtained from a study of T cell repertoires in cytomegalovirus infection. TCRdb called the reads again in MiXCR, with one record for every CDR3 protein. There are approximately 910,000 distinct CDR3 sequences in the sample; about a third occur only once, and 10% to 15% lies in the top ten. About this clonotype itself: The antigen is undetermined.

CDR1 is LGHDT, CDR2 YNNKEL, per germline (reference sequence). V was pared by 0 bases and J by 4 bases, with 9 bases between. This CDR3 region has 14 residues. The specimen comprised cultured CD8+ T cells from PBMCs, sampled from culture after CMV antigen stimulation. The chain recombines TRBV3-1 with TRBJ1-2; a possible D gene is TRBD1 (5 bases). The sequence derives from a human donor in good health (CMV status not recorded). Some clones in this sample may be carry-over from other donors' samples. The CDR3 region is CASSQDPTAYGYTF. The DNA for the CDR3 is TGTGCCAGCAGCCAAGATCCGACAGCCTATGGCTACACCTTC.